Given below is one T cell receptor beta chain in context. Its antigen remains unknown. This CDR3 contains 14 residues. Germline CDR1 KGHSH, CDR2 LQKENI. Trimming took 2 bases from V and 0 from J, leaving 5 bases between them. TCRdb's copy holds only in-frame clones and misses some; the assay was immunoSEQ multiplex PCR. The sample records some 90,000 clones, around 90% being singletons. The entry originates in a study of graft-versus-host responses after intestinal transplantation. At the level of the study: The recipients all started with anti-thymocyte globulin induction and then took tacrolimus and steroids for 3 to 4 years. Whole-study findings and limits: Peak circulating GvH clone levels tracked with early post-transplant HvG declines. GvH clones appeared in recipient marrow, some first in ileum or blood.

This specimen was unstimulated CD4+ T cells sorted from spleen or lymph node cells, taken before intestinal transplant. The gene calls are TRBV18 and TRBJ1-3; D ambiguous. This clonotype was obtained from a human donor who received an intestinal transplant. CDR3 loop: CASSPAGSGNTIYF. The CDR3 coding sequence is TGTGCCAGCTCACCAGCAGGCTCTGGAAACACCATATATTTT. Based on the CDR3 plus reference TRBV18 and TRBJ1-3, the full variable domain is NAGVMQNPRHLVRRRGQEARLRCSPMKGHSHVYWYRQLPEEGLKFMVYLQKENIIDESGMPKERFSAEFPKEGPSILRIQQVVRGDSAAYFCASSPAGSGNTIYFGEGSWLTVV.